The rows below give T cell receptor beta chains drawn from one sample of a study of T cell repertoires in aging, cancer and after chemotherapy. One entry per CDR3 protein, called by TCRdb with MiXCR from the multiplex PCR reads. The sample carries about 12,000 distinct CDR3 sequences, approximately 30% recorded once. The source material was blood. These receptors originate from a human donor in good health. The donor label of this sample is uncertain. Both conserved end residues are part of each CDR3. A D gene is named only where the DNA matches it firmly. Expanded clones are given a class, and other clones once, few, many or no size at all.

cdr3_nt: TGCAGTGCTAGAGATCCCATGGACAGCTCGCGGCAGCCCCAGCATTTT
cdr3_aa: CSARDPMDSSRQPQHF
d_call: NA
clone_size: NA
j_call: TRBJ1-5
v_call: TRBV20-1

cdr3_nt: TGTGCCAGTAGTATAGGGTCCCAGTCTGGAAACACCATATATTTT
cdr3_aa: CASSIGSQSGNTIYF
d_call: NA
clone_size: few
j_call: TRBJ1-3
v_call: TRBV19

cdr3_nt: TGTGCCAGCAGTTTGTGGTCAGGCTCTGGGGCCAACGTCCTGACTTTC
cdr3_aa: CASSLWSGSGANVLTF
d_call: NA
clone_size: few
j_call: TRBJ2-6
v_call: TRBV12-3/TRBV12-4

cdr3_nt: TGTGCCAGCAGCCACAGGACAGGGGGAGCCGAAGCTTTCTTT
cdr3_aa: CASSHRTGGAEAFF
d_call: TRBD1
clone_size: NA
j_call: TRBJ1-1
v_call: TRBV13

cdr3_nt: TGTGCCATCAGTGAGTCGTGGGGGGGCTCCTACGAGCAGTACTTC
cdr3_aa: CAISESWGGSYEQYF
d_call: TRBD2
clone_size: NA
j_call: TRBJ2-7
v_call: TRBV10-3

cdr3_nt: TGTGCCAGCAGCTTGGGCCCGGCAGGGCAAGAGACCCAGTACTTC
cdr3_aa: CASSLGPAGQETQYF
d_call: NA
clone_size: NA
j_call: TRBJ2-5
v_call: TRBV5-6

cdr3_nt: TGCAGTGCTAGAGGACCAGGCTGGACAGGGAGCTCCTACAATGAGCAGTTCTTC
cdr3_aa: CSARGPGWTGSSYNEQFF
d_call: TRBD1
clone_size: NA
j_call: TRBJ2-1
v_call: TRBV20-1

cdr3_nt: TGTGCCAGCACTCACTTGGGGACAAACACTGAAGCTTTCTTT
cdr3_aa: CASTHLGTNTEAFF
d_call: NA
clone_size: NA
j_call: TRBJ1-1
v_call: TRBV6-1

cdr3_nt: TGTGCCAGCAGCCAAGCCTGGGGAGATACGCAGTATTTT
cdr3_aa: CASSQAWGDTQYF
d_call: NA
clone_size: NA
j_call: TRBJ2-3
v_call: TRBV4-2

cdr3_nt: TGTGCCAGCAGCTTGGCGGCGGGGAGTCGTCAGCCCCAGCATTTT
cdr3_aa: CASSLAAGSRQPQHF
d_call: NA
clone_size: NA
j_call: TRBJ1-5
v_call: TRBV5-5

cdr3_nt: TGTGCCAGCAGTTTAGGGCCTAGGGCTAAAGCTTTCTTT
cdr3_aa: CASSLGPRAKAFF
d_call: NA
clone_size: NA
j_call: TRBJ1-1
v_call: TRBV12-3/TRBV12-4

cdr3_nt: TGTGCCAGCAGCCGGGCGGCTGGCAGGGGGGACTATGGCTACACCTTC
cdr3_aa: CASSRAAGRGDYGYTF
d_call: TRBD1
clone_size: NA
j_call: TRBJ1-2
v_call: TRBV5-6

cdr3_nt: TGTGCCAGCAGTGAAGCTAGCGCGGGTCCCAGCACAGATACGCAGTATTTT
cdr3_aa: CASSEASAGPSTDTQYF
d_call: NA
clone_size: few
j_call: TRBJ2-3
v_call: TRBV6-1

cdr3_nt: TGTGCCAGCAGCAATACGGGACAGGGCCACGAGCAGTACTTC
cdr3_aa: CASSNTGQGHEQYF
d_call: TRBD1
clone_size: NA
j_call: TRBJ2-7
v_call: TRBV12-3/TRBV12-4

cdr3_nt: TGTGCCAGCAGCCCCATCGGGGGACGCTCCTACGAGCAGTACTTC
cdr3_aa: CASSPIGGRSYEQYF
d_call: NA
clone_size: NA
j_call: TRBJ2-7
v_call: TRBV6-5

cdr3_nt: TGTGCCAGCAGTTTACCCGGGGGGGCTGCGCTGTTTTTT
cdr3_aa: CASSLPGGAALFF
d_call: TRBD2
clone_size: NA
j_call: TRBJ2-2
v_call: TRBV12-3/TRBV12-4

cdr3_nt: TGTGCCAGCAGCGTATTCGGAATGGGCGGGGAGCTGTTTTTT
cdr3_aa: CASSVFGMGGELFF
d_call: NA
clone_size: NA
j_call: TRBJ2-2
v_call: TRBV9

cdr3_nt: TGCGCCAGCAGCCGCGGGGGGGGTTCCTACAATGAGCAGTTCTTC
cdr3_aa: CASSRGGGSYNEQFF
d_call: TRBD2
clone_size: NA
j_call: TRBJ2-1
v_call: TRBV5-4

cdr3_nt: TGTGCCACCAGCAGAGATTTAGGTCAAGCTTTCTTT
cdr3_aa: CATSRDLGQAFF
d_call: NA
clone_size: few
j_call: TRBJ1-1
v_call: TRBV15

cdr3_nt: TGTGCCAGCAAGGGTGGGAACTCTGGAAACACCATATATTTT
cdr3_aa: CASKGGNSGNTIYF
d_call: NA
clone_size: few
j_call: TRBJ1-3
v_call: TRBV12-3/TRBV12-4

cdr3_nt: TGTGCCAGCAAGGGGACAGGGGTGGGTCAGCCCCAGCATTTT
cdr3_aa: CASKGTGVGQPQHF
d_call: TRBD1
clone_size: NA
j_call: TRBJ1-5
v_call: TRBV6-1

cdr3_nt: TGCAGCGTTGAACGGGGCAGGGACACTGAAGCTTTCTTT
cdr3_aa: CSVERGRDTEAFF
d_call: NA
clone_size: medium-sized
j_call: TRBJ1-1
v_call: TRBV29-1

cdr3_nt: TGTGCCAGCAGCTCGGGGGGCGGCGGGGAGCTGTTTTTT
cdr3_aa: CASSSGGGGELFF
d_call: NA
clone_size: medium-sized
j_call: TRBJ2-2
v_call: TRBV13

cdr3_nt: TGCGCCAGCAGCTTGGCCTACCTCGGGGGGGGGGAGGATGAGCAGTTCTTC
cdr3_aa: CASSLAYLGGGEDEQFF
d_call: TRBD2
clone_size: few
j_call: TRBJ2-1
v_call: TRBV5-1

cdr3_nt: TGTGCCAGCAGCCAAGAGACGCACCGAACAGATACGCAGTATTTT
cdr3_aa: CASSQETHRTDTQYF
d_call: NA
clone_size: NA
j_call: TRBJ2-3
v_call: TRBV7-9

cdr3_nt: TGTGCCAGCAGCCCAGGACAGGTGAACACTGAAGCTTTCTTT
cdr3_aa: CASSPGQVNTEAFF
d_call: TRBD1
clone_size: NA
j_call: TRBJ1-1
v_call: TRBV6-6

cdr3_nt: TGTGCCAGCAGCTTTTGGAGGAGCTCAACTAATGAAAAACTGTTTTTT
cdr3_aa: CASSFWRSSTNEKLFF
d_call: NA
clone_size: few
j_call: TRBJ1-4
v_call: TRBV5-6

cdr3_nt: TGTGCCAGCAGCTCCAGACTAGCGGGGTGGACCGGGGAGCTGTTTTTT
cdr3_aa: CASSSRLAGWTGELFF
d_call: TRBD2
clone_size: medium-sized
j_call: TRBJ2-2
v_call: TRBV13

cdr3_nt: TGCAGTGCTAGCGGGAGCAATCAGCCCCAGCATTTT
cdr3_aa: CSASGSNQPQHF
d_call: NA
clone_size: few
j_call: TRBJ1-5
v_call: TRBV20-1

cdr3_nt: TGTGCCTGGGCGGACAGGAACTCCGAGACCCAGTACTTC
cdr3_aa: CAWADRNSETQYF
d_call: TRBD1
clone_size: NA
j_call: TRBJ2-5
v_call: TRBV30

cdr3_nt: TGTGCCACCAGCAGAGAGGGGCATTCACCCCTCCACTTT
cdr3_aa: CATSREGHSPLHF
d_call: NA
clone_size: medium-sized
j_call: TRBJ1-6
v_call: TRBV15

cdr3_nt: TGCGCCAGCAGACCACAGGGCTCCTACAATGAGCAGTTCTTC
cdr3_aa: CASRPQGSYNEQFF
d_call: NA
clone_size: NA
j_call: TRBJ2-1
v_call: TRBV5-6

cdr3_nt: TGCAGCGTTAGAGGCCAGGGGGGTACAACTGAAGCTTTCTTT
cdr3_aa: CSVRGQGGTTEAFF
d_call: TRBD1
clone_size: few
j_call: TRBJ1-1
v_call: TRBV29-1

cdr3_nt: TGTGCCAGCAGTGCGGAACTGAACACCGGGGAGCTGTTTTTT
cdr3_aa: CASSAELNTGELFF
d_call: NA
clone_size: NA
j_call: TRBJ2-2
v_call: TRBV12-3/TRBV12-4

cdr3_nt: TGTGCCAGCAGCCAAGCGGGGGGGCCAGGCACCGGGGAGCTGTTTTTT
cdr3_aa: CASSQAGGPGTGELFF
d_call: TRBD2
clone_size: NA
j_call: TRBJ2-2
v_call: TRBV5-6

cdr3_nt: TGTGCCAGCAGCCCGTCCGGGACAGGCAACACTGAAGCTTTCTTT
cdr3_aa: CASSPSGTGNTEAFF
d_call: TRBD1
clone_size: NA
j_call: TRBJ1-1
v_call: TRBV5-6

cdr3_nt: TGTGCCATCAGTGAGGGGGCAGGGGAAAGGGGCTACACCTTC
cdr3_aa: CAISEGAGERGYTF
d_call: NA
clone_size: NA
j_call: TRBJ1-2
v_call: TRBV10-3

cdr3_nt: TGTGCCAGCAGTGAAGGGGACAGCTCCTACGAGCAGTACTTC
cdr3_aa: CASSEGDSSYEQYF
d_call: TRBD1
clone_size: medium-sized
j_call: TRBJ2-7
v_call: TRBV6-1

cdr3_nt: TGTGCCAGCAGTCCCCCCGGGACTAGCTTCCTCTACGAGCAGTACTTC
cdr3_aa: CASSPPGTSFLYEQYF
d_call: TRBD2
clone_size: NA
j_call: TRBJ2-7
v_call: TRBV27

cdr3_nt: TGCAGCGTTTCGGGGGGGAACACCGGGGAGCTGTTTTTT
cdr3_aa: CSVSGGNTGELFF
d_call: TRBD2
clone_size: medium-sized
j_call: TRBJ2-2
v_call: TRBV29-1

cdr3_nt: TGTGCCACCCAGGGCCACTCTGGAAACACCATATATTTT
cdr3_aa: CATQGHSGNTIYF
d_call: NA
clone_size: few
j_call: TRBJ1-3
v_call: TRBV6-6

cdr3_nt: TGTGCCAGCAACCCCTGGGGGGGGGGCCAAGAGACCCAGTACTTC
cdr3_aa: CASNPWGGGQETQYF
d_call: TRBD2
clone_size: NA
j_call: TRBJ2-5
v_call: TRBV5-4

cdr3_nt: TGCAGCGTCCTCCGGGACGGAACCTACGAGCAGTACTTC
cdr3_aa: CSVLRDGTYEQYF
d_call: NA
clone_size: medium-sized
j_call: TRBJ2-7
v_call: TRBV29-1

cdr3_nt: TGTGCCAGTACGCCCAAAGGTTTCAGGGTCGGCTATGGCTACACCTTC
cdr3_aa: CASTPKGFRVGYGYTF
d_call: NA
clone_size: few
j_call: TRBJ1-2
v_call: TRBV19

cdr3_nt: TGTGCCAGCAGTTTTGGGACTCGAACCTACAATGAGCAGTTCTTC
cdr3_aa: CASSFGTRTYNEQFF
d_call: NA
clone_size: few
j_call: TRBJ2-1
v_call: TRBV27

cdr3_nt: TGTGCCAGTATTTCAGGGTACGGCTCTGGAAACACCATATATTTT
cdr3_aa: CASISGYGSGNTIYF
d_call: NA
clone_size: NA
j_call: TRBJ1-3
v_call: TRBV19

cdr3_nt: TGTGCCAGTGGAAGACAGGTACAGTTCTTC
cdr3_aa: CASGRQVQFF
d_call: NA
clone_size: medium-sized
j_call: TRBJ2-1
v_call: TRBV19

cdr3_nt: TGTGCCAGCACTCCCCGAGGGGGGGAAGCGGGCAATCAGCCCCAGCATTTT
cdr3_aa: CASTPRGGEAGNQPQHF
d_call: NA
clone_size: NA
j_call: TRBJ1-5
v_call: TRBV27

cdr3_nt: TGTGCCAGCAGTTATGGACAGGGTCGGAGTGAAAAACTGTTTTTT
cdr3_aa: CASSYGQGRSEKLFF
d_call: TRBD1
clone_size: NA
j_call: TRBJ1-4
v_call: TRBV6-4

cdr3_nt: TGTGCCAGCAGCGCGGACAGTTCTTCCTCCTACGAGCAGTACTTC
cdr3_aa: CASSADSSSSYEQYF
d_call: NA
clone_size: few
j_call: TRBJ2-7
v_call: TRBV21-1

cdr3_nt: TGCGCCAGCAGCTTGGTTTTTAGCGGGGGACAAGAGACCCAGTACTTC
cdr3_aa: CASSLVFSGGQETQYF
d_call: TRBD2
clone_size: few
j_call: TRBJ2-5
v_call: TRBV5-1

cdr3_nt: TGCGCCAGCAGCCATAGGACTAGCGGGGCCAATGAGCAGTTCTTC
cdr3_aa: CASSHRTSGANEQFF
d_call: TRBD2
clone_size: NA
j_call: TRBJ2-1
v_call: TRBV5-4

cdr3_nt: TGTGCCAGTAGTCCCTCCGCAGGGGAGGTCTTTTGCTACACCTTC
cdr3_aa: CASSPSAGEVFCYTF
d_call: NA
clone_size: NA
j_call: TRBJ1-2
v_call: TRBV19

cdr3_nt: TGTGCCAGCAGTGACTCGACGGGGGGCCAGCGGCAGTTCTTC
cdr3_aa: CASSDSTGGQRQFF
d_call: NA
clone_size: medium-sized
j_call: TRBJ2-1
v_call: TRBV6-4

cdr3_nt: TGTGCCACCGCTACAGGGTTAACTAATGAAAAACTGTTTTTT
cdr3_aa: CATATGLTNEKLFF
d_call: NA
clone_size: medium-sized
j_call: TRBJ1-4
v_call: TRBV15

cdr3_nt: TGTGCCATCAGTGAGTTTGGAGGGAGGAACACTGAAGCTTTCTTT
cdr3_aa: CAISEFGGRNTEAFF
d_call: NA
clone_size: NA
j_call: TRBJ1-1
v_call: TRBV10-3